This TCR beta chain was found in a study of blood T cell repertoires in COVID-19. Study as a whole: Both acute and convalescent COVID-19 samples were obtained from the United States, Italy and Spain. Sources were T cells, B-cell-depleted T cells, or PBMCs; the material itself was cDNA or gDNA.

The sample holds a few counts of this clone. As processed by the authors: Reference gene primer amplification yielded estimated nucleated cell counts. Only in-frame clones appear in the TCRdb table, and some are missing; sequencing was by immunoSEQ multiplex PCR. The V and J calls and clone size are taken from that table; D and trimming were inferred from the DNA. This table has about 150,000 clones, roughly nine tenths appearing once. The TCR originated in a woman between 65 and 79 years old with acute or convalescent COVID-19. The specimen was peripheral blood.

DNA of the CDR3: TGTGCCAGCAGTTTATCGGGTCCAACAAAACACACCTTC. Translated: CASSLSGPTKHTF. This chain uses TRBV28 with TRBJ1-2, with D uncertain. The V gene lost 1 base and the J gene lost 12 bases, with 15 bases spanning the gap. CDR3 length: 13 amino acids. Per the germline V gene, CDR1 is MDHEN and CDR2 is SYDVKM.